This TCR beta chain was captured in a study of monozygotic twins with inflammatory bowel disease. General study results and limits: Separate T cell subtypes could not be resolved from one another.

Germline values: CDR1 SGHAT, CDR2 FQNNGV. This CDR3 has 13 amino acids. Concerning this clonotype: As yet, its antigen is unknown.

Per sample, reverse transcription was split into eight reactions. With roughly 17 and 9 cycles respectively, two nested PCRs were carried out on TCRalpha and TCRbeta cDNA. TCRdb re-called the 5' RACE reads and gives one entry per CDR3 protein, without DNA. In total, the table holds fewer than 200,000 distinct CDR3 sequences. This sequence joins TRBV11-2 and TRBJ2-5; TCRdb's D call of TRBD1 is untestable without DNA. The sequencing input was blood. This sequence originates from a human donor with ulcerative colitis or Crohn's disease, or a healthy co-twin of an affected twin (not recorded which). The CDR3 sequence is CASSHGGLETQYF.